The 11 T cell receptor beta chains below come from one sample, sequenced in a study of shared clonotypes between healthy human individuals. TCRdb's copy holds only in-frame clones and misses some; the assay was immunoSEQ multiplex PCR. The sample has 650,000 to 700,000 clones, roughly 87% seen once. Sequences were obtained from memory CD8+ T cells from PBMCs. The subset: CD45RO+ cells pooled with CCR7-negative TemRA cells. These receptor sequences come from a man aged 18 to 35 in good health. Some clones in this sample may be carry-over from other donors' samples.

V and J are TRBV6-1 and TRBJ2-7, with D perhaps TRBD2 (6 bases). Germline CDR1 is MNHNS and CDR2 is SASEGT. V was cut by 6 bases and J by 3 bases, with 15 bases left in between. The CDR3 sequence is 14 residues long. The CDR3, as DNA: TGTGCCAGCAGGGATCGACTAGGGCTCTACGAGCAGTACTTC. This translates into CASRDRLGLYEQYF.

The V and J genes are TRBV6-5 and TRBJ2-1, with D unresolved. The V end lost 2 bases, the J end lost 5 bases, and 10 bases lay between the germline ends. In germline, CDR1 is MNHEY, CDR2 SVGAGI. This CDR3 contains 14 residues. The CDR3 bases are TGTGCCAGCAGTTACGGGCCCAGTAACAATGAGCAGTTCTTC. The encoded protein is CASSYGPSNNEQFF.

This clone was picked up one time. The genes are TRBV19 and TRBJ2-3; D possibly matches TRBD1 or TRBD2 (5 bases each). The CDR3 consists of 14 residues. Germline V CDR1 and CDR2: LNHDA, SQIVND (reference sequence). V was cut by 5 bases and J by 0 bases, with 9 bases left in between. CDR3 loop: CASSPGTSTDTQYF. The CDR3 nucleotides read TGTGCCAGTAGTCCCGGGACCAGCACAGATACGCAGTATTTT.

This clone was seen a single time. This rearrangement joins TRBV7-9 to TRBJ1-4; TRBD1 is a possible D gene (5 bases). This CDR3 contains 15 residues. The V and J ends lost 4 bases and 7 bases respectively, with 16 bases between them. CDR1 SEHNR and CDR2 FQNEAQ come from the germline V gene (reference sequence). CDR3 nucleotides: TGTGCCAGCAGCTCACCTAGGGGAGACGGTGAAAAACTGTTTTTT. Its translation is CASSSPRGDGEKLFF.

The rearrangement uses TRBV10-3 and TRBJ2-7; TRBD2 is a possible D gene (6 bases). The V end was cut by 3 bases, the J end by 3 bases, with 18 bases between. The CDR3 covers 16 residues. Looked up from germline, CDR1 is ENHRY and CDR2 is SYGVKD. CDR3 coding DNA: TGTGCCATCAGTGACCCCCTAGCGTTGGGGGACTACGAGCAGTACTTC. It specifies CAISDPLALGDYEQYF.

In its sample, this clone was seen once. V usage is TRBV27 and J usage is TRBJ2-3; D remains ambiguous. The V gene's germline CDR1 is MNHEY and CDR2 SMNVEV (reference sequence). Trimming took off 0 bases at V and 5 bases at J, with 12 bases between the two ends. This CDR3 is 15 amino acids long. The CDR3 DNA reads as TGTGCCAGCAGTTTATCGATGAAGTACATAGATACGCAGTATTTT. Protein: CASSLSMKYIDTQYF.

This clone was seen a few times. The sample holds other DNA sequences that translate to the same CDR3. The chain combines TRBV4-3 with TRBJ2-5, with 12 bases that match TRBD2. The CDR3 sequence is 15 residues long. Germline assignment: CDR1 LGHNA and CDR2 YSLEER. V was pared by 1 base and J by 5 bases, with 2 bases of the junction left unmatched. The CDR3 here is CASSQGLAGAETQYF. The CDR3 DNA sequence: TGCGCCAGCAGCCAAGGACTAGCGGGAGCGGAGACCCAGTACTTC.

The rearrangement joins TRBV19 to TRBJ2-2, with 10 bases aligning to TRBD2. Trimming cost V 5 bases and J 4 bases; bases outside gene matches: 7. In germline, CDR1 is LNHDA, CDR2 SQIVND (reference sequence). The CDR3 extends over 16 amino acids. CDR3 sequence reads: CASSARLAGFTGELFF. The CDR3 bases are TGTGCCAGTAGTGCGCGACTAGCGGGTTTCACCGGGGAGCTGTTTTTT.

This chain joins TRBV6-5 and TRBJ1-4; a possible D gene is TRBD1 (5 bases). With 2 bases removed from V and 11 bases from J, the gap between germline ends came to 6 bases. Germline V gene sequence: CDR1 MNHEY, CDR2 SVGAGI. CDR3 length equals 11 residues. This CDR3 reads CASSYGGKLFF. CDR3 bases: TGTGCCAGCAGTTACGGGGGGAAACTGTTTTTT.

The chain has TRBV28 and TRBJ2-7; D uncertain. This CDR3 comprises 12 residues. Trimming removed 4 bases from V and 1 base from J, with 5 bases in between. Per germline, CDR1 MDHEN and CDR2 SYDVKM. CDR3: CASSYSSYEQYF. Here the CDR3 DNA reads TGTGCCAGCAGTTACAGTTCCTACGAGCAGTACTTC.

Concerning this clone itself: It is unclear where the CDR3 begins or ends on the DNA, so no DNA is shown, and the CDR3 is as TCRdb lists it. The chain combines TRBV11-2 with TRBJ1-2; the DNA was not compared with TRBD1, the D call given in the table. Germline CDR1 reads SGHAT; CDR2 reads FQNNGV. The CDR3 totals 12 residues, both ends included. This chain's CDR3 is CASSLVAAGNTF.